This TCR beta chain was sequenced for a study of shared clonotypes between healthy human individuals. Study findings and constraints: Naive subsets typically showed greater estimated richness than memory subsets. Between several donors, naive CD4 clonotypes were shared at a level of around 5.2%.

Source study methods: ImmunoSEQ gave junction-only sequences without quality scores, so filtering differed. Method: immunoSEQ multiplex PCR; TCRdb's copy keeps in-frame clones and lacks some. V and J calls and clone size are as listed in that table; D and trimming were resolved from the DNA. The sample has 560,000 or so clones, about 96% seen once. It was CD45RO-negative cells, positively selected for CCR7, that made up naive CD8 cells, with terminally differentiated effector memory CD45RA+ cells excluded. All donors were Caucasian adults living in Nashville, Tennessee. Comment on this clone: The antigen is unknown.

This CDR3 has 15 amino acids. From germline, CDR1 is MNHEY and CDR2 SMNVEV (reference sequence). Trimming took off 5 bases at V and 3 bases at J, with 17 bases between the two ends. Sequenced input: naive CD8+ T cells sorted from blood. The receptor was derived from a woman aged 25 to 39 in good health. V is TRBV27 and J is TRBJ2-7, with D maybe TRBD2 (5 bases). CDR3 region: CASSPPGAGYYEQYF. The CDR3 DNA is TGTGCCAGCAGTCCACCTGGTGCGGGTTACTACGAGCAGTACTTC.